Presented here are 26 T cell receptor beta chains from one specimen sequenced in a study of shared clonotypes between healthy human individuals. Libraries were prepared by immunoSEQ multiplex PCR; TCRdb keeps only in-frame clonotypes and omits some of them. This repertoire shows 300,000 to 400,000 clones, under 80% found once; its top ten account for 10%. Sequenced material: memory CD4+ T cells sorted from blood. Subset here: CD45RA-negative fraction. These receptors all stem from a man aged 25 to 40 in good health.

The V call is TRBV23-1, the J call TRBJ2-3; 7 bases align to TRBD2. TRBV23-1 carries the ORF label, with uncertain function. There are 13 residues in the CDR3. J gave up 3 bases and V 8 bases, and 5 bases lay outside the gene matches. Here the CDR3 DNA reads TGCGCCAGCCCCTTCGGGGGGACAGATACGCAGTATTTT. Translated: CASPFGGTDTQYF.

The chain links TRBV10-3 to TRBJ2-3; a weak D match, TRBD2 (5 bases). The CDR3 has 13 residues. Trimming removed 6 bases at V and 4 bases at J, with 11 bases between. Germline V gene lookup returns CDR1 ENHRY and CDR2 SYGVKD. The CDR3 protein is CAIRLEAADTQYF. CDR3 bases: TGTGCCATCAGGTTGGAGGCCGCAGATACGCAGTATTTT.

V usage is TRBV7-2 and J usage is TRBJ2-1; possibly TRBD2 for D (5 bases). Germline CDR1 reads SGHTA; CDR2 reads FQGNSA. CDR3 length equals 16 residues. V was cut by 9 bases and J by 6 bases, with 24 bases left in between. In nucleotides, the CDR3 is TGTGCCAGTAGCGACGTGGGTTCCCCCCTCCCCAATGAGCAGTTCTTC. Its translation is CASSDVGSPLPNEQFF.

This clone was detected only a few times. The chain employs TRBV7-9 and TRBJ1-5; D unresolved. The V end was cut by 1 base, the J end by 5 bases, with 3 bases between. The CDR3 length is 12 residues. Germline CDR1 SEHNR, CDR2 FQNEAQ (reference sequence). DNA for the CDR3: TGTGCCAGCAGCTTAGAGGATCAGCCCCAGCATTTT. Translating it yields CASSLEDQPQHF.

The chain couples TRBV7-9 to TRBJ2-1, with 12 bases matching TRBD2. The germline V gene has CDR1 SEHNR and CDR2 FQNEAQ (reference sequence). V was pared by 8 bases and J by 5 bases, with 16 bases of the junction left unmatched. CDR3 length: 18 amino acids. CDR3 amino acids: CASRLGLAGSRLDNEQFF. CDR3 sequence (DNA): TGTGCCAGCCGTCTGGGACTAGCGGGCTCTCGATTGGACAATGAGCAGTTCTTC.

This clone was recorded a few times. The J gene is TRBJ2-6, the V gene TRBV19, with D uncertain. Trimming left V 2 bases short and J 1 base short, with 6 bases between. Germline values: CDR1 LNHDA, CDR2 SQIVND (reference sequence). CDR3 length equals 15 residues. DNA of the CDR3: TGTGCCAGTAGTATACGGGCTTCTGGGGCCAACGTCCTGACTTTC. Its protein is CASSIRASGANVLTF.

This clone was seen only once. The chain's CDR3 is CASSPSGGPYNEQFF. CDR3 DNA sequence: TGTGCCAGCAGCCCTAGCGGGGGGCCCTACAATGAGCAGTTCTTC. The chain is built from TRBV7-3 and TRBJ2-1, with 11 nucleotides matching TRBD2. The CDR3 contains 15 residues. Germline CDR1 SGHTA, CDR2 FQGTGA. Trimming took 5 bases from V and 2 from J; bases not matched to a gene: 2.

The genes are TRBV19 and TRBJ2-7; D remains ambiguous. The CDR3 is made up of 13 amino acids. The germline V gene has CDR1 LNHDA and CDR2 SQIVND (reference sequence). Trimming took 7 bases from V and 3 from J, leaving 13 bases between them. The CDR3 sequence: CASTSRVGYEQYF. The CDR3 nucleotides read TGTGCCAGTACATCTAGAGTCGGCTACGAGCAGTACTTC.

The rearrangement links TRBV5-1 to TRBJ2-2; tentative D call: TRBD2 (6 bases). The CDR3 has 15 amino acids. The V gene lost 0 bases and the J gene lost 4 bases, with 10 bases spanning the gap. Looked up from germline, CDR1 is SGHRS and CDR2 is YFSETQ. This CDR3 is CASSLEQGGTGELFF. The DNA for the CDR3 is TGCGCCAGCAGCTTGGAGCAGGGAGGCACCGGGGAGCTGTTTTTT.

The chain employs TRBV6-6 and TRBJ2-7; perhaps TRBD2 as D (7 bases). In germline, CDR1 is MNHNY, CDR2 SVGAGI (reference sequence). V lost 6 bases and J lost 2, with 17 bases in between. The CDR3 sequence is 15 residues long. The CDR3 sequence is CASRGASGRTYEQYF. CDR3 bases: TGTGCCAGCAGGGGGGCTAGCGGTCGAACCTACGAGCAGTACTTC.

The DNA for the CDR3 is TGTGCCAGCAGCCCGGAGAGCTCAGGGTCCCGCACAGATACGCAGTATTTT. Translated: CASSPESSGSRTDTQYF. The chain employs TRBV9 and TRBJ2-3; a weak D match, TRBD1 (5 bases). Trimming left V 4 bases short and J 1 base short, with 19 bases between. The CDR3 is made up of 17 amino acids. Germline V CDR1 and CDR2: SGDLS, YYNGEE.

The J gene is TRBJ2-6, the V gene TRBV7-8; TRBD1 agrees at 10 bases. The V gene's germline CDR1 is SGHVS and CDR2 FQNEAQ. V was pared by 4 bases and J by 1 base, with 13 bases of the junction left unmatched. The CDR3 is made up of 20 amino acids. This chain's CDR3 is CASSSLAGTGEKSGANVLTF. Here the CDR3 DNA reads TGTGCCAGCAGCTCCCTGGCCGGGACAGGGGAAAAATCTGGGGCCAACGTCCTGACTTTC.

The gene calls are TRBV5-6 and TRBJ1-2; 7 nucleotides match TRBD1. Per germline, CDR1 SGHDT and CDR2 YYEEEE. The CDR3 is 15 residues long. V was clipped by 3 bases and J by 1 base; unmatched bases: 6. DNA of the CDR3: TGTGCCAGCAGCTGGGGGACAGCCAATAACTATGGCTACACCTTC. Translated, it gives CASSWGTANNYGYTF.

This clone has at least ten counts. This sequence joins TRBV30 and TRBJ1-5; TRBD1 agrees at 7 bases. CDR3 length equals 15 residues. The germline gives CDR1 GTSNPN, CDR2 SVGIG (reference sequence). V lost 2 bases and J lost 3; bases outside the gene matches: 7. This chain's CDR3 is CAWSRDSGNNQPQHF. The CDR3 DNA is TGTGCCTGGAGTAGGGACAGCGGGAACAATCAGCCCCAGCATTTT. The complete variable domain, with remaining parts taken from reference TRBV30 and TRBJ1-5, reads SQTIHQWPATLVQPVGSPLSLECTVEGTSNPNLYWYRQAAGRGLQLLFYSVGIGQISSEVPQNLSASRPQDRQFILSSKKLLLSDSGFYLCAWSRDSGNNQPQHFGDGTRLSIL.

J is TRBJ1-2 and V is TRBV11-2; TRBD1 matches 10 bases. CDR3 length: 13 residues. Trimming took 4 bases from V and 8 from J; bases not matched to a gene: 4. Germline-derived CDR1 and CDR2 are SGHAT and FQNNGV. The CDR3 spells CASSSDRGLGYTF. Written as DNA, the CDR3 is TGTGCCAGCAGCTCCGACAGGGGGCTCGGCTACACCTTC.

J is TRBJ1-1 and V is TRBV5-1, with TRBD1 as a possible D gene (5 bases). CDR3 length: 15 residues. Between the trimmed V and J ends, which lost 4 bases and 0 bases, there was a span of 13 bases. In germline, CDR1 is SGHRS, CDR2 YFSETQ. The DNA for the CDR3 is TGCGCCAGCAGCAGAACCGGGACTATGAACACTGAAGCTTTCTTT. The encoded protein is CASSRTGTMNTEAFF.

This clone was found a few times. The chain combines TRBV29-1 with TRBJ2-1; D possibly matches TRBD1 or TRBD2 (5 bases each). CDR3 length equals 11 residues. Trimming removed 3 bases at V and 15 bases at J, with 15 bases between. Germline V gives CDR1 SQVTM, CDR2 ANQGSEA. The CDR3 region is CSVDKVRGPFF. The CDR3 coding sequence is TGCAGCGTTGATAAGGTTCGGGGACCGTTCTTC.

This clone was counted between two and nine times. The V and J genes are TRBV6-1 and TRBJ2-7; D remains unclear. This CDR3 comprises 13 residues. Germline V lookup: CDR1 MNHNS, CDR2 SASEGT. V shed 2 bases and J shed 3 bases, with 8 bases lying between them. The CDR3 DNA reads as TGTGCCAGCAGTGAACAGTCGAACTACGAGCAGTACTTC. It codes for CASSEQSNYEQYF.

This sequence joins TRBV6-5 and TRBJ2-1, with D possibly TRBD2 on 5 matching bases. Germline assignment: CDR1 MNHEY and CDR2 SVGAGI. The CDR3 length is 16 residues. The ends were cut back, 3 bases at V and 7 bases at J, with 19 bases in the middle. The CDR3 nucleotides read TGTGCCAGCAGTTATTCGACCAGCTCTCCGGGGAATGAGCAGTTCTTC. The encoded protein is CASSYSTSSPGNEQFF.

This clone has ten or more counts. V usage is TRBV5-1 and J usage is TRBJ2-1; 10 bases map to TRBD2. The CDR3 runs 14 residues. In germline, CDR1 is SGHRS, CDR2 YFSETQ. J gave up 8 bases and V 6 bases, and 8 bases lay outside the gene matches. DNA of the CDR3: TGCGCCAGCAAGGAGGCTAGCGGGAGCGATGAGCAGTTCTTC. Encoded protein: CASKEASGSDEQFF.

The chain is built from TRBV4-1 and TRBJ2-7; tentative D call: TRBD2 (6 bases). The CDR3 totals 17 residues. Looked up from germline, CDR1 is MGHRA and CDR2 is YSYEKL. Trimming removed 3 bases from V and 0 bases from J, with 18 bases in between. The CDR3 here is CASSHKNLAINSYEQYF. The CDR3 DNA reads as TGCGCCAGCAGCCATAAAAACCTAGCGATAAACTCCTACGAGCAGTACTTC.

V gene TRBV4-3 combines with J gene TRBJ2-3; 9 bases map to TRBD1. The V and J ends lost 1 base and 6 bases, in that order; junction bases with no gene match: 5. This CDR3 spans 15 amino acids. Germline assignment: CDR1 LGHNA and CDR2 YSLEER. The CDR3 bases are TGCGCCAGCAGCCAAGGGGGACAGGGCGGGGATACGCAGTATTTT. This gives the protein CASSQGGQGGDTQYF.

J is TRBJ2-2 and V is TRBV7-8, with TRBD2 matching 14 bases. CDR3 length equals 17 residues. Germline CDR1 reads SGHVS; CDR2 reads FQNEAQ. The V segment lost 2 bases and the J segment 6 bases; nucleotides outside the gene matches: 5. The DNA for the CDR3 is TGTGCCAGCAGCTTAATTAAGGGACTAGCGGGAGCCGGGGAGCTGTTTTTT. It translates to CASSLIKGLAGAGELFF. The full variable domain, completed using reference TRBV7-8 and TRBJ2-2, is GAGVSQSPRYKVAKRGQDVALRCDPISGHVSLFWYQQALGQGPEFLTYFQNEAQLDKSGLPSDRFFAERPEGSVSTLKIQRTQQEDSAVYLCASSLIKGLAGAGELFFGEGSRLTVL.

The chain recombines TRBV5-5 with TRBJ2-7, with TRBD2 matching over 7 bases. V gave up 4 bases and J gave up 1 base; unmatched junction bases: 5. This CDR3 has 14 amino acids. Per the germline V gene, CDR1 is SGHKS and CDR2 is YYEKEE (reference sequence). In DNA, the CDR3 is TGTGCCAGCAGCGCCGCCGGGGGGTCCTACGAGCAGTACTTC. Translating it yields CASSAAGGSYEQYF.

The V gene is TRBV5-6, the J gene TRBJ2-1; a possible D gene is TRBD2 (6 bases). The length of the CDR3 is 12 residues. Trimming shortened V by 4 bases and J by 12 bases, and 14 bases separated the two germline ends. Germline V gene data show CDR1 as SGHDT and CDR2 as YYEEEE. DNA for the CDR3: TGTGCCAGCAGCCCCGGGGAGGACCTGCAGTTCTTC. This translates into CASSPGEDLQFF.

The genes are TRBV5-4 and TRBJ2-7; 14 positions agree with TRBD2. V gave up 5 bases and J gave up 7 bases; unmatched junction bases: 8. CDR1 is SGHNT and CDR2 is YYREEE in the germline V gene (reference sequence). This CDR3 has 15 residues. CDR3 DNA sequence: TGTGCCAGCAGTCTGGGACTAGCGGGAGTGGGTGAGCAGTACTTC. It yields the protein CASSLGLAGVGEQYF.